This TCR beta chain was sequenced during a study of T cell clonality in common variable immunodeficiency. Equal genomic DNA amounts from CVID and control samples were sequenced. This table comes from immunoSEQ multiplex PCR, and its TCRdb copy is limited to in-frame clones, with some not included. This sample carries tens of thousands of clones, none of them present only once. V shed 4 bases, J shed 3 bases, and the junction held 15 bases outside the gene matches. Germline V gene sequence: CDR1 KGHSH, CDR2 LQKENI. There are 18 residues in the CDR3. Only a few counts were recorded for this clone. Its antigen remains unidentified. The read gets to within 3 residues of the CDR3 end, and the germline J gene fills in the rest. Findings of the study overall: Compared with healthy controls, CVID subjects showed increased TCRbeta clonality, mostly in about a third. Compared with controls, CVID subjects had fewer shared TCRbeta clones.

The clonotype comes from a person between 18 and 70 years old in good health. Sequenced input: peripheral blood mononuclear cells. The chain links TRBV18 to TRBJ2-1, with 7 bases fitting TRBD1. CDR3: CASSLHGPDRSFYNEQFF. The CDR3 bases that were read are TGTGCCAGCTCACTCCACGGCCCGGACAGGAGTTTCTACAATGAG.